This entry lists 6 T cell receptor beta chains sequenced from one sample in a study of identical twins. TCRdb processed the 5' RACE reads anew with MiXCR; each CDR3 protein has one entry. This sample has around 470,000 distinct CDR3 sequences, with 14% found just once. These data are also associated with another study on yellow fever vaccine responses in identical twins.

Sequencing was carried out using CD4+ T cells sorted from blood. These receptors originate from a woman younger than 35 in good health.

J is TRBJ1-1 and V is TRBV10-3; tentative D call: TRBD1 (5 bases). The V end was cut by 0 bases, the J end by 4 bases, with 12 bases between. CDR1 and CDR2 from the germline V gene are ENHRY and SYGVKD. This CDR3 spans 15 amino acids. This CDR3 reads CAISESNGQGTEAFF. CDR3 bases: TGTGCCATCAGTGAGTCGAACGGGCAGGGCACTGAAGCTTTCTTT.

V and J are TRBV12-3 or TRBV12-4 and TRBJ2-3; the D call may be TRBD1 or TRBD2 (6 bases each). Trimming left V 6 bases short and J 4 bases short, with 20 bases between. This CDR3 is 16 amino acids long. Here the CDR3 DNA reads TGTGCCAGCAGACGAGCCGGGACTCACAGGGCAGATACGCAGTATTTT. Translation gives CASRRAGTHRADTQYF.

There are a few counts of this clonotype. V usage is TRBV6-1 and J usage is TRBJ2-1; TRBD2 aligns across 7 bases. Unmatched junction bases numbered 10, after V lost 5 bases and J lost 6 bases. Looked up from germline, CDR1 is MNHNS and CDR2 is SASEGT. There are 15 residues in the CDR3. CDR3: CASSTASGSSNEQFF. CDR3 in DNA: TGTGCCAGCAGTACGGCTAGCGGCAGTAGCAATGAGCAGTTCTTC.

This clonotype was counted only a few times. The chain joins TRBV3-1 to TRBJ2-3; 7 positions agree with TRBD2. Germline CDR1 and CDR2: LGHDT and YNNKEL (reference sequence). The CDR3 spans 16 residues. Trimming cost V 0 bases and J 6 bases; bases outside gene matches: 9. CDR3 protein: CASSQEGLADSDTQYF. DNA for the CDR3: TGTGCCAGCAGCCAAGAAGGGCTAGCGGATTCCGATACGCAGTATTTT.

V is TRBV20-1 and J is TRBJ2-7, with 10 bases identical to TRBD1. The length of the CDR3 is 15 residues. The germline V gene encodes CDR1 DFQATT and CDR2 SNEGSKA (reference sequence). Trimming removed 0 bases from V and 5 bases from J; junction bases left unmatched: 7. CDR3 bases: TGCAGTGCTAGAGATCCCGACAGGGGGCCAGACGAGCAGTACTTC. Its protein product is CSARDPDRGPDEQYF.

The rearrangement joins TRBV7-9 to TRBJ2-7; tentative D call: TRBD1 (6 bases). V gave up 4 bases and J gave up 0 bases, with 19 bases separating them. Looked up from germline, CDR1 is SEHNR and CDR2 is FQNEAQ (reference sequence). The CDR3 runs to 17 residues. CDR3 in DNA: TGTGCCAGCAGCTCCCCATCGGGCCGGACAGACTCCTACGAGCAGTACTTC. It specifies CASSSPSGRTDSYEQYF.